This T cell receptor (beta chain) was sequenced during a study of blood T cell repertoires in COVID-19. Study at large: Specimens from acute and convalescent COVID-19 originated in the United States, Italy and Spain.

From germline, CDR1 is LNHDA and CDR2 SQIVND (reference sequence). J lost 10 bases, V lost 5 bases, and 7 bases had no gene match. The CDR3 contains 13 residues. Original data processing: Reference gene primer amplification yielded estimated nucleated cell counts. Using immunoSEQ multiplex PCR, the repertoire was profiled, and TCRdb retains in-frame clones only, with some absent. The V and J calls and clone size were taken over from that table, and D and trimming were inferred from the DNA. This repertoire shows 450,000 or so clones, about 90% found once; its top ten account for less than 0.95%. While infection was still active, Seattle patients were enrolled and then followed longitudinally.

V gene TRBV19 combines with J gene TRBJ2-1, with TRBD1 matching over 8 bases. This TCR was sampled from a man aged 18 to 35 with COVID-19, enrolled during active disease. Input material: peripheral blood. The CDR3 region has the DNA TGTGCCAGTAGTCAGCAGGGGGCTACCGAGCAGTTCTTC. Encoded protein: CASSQQGATEQFF.